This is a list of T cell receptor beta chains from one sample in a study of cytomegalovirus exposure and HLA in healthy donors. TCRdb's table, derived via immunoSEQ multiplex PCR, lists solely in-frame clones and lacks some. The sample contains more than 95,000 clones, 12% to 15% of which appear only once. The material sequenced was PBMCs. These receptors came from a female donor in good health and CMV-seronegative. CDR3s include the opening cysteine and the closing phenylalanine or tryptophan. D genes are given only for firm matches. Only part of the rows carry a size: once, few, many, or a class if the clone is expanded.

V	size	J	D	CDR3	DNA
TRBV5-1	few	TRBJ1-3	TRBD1	CASREGQASGNTIYF	TGCGCCAGCAGAGAAGGACAGGCCTCTGGAAACACCATATATTTT
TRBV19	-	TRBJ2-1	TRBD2	CASSIGKRGGLNEQFF	TGTGCCAGTAGTATAGGGAAGCGGGGGGGCCTAAATGAGCAGTTCTTC
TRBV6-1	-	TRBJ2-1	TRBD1	CASKGTGNDEQFF	TGTGCCAGCAAAGGGACAGGGAACGATGAGCAGTTCTTC
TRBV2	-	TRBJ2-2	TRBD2	CASSELNSGLALPGELFF	TGTGCCAGCAGTGAACTCAATAGCGGACTAGCGCTCCCGGGGGAGCTGTTTTTT
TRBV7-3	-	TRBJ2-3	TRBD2	CASSSGTSGGGTDTQYF	TGTGCCAGCAGCTCCGGGACTAGCGGAGGGGGGACAGATACGCAGTATTTT
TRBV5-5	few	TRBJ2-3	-	CASSFGRGSADTQYF	TGTGCCAGCAGCTTTGGCAGGGGTTCTGCAGATACGCAGTATTTT
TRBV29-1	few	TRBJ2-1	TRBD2	CSVDGSGGAQEQFF	TGCAGCGTTGATGGTAGCGGGGGCGCCCAGGAGCAGTTCTTC
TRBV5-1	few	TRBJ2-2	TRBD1	CASSYRGADTGELFF	TGCGCCAGCAGCTACAGGGGCGCGGACACCGGGGAGCTGTTTTTT
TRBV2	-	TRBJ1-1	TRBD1	CASSVGQGAYTEAFF	TGTGCCAGCAGTGTCGGACAGGGGGCTTACACTGAAGCTTTCTTT
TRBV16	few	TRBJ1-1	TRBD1	CASSQSYRGTEAFF	TGTGCCAGCAGCCAATCCTACAGGGGAACTGAAGCTTTCTTT
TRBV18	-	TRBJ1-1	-	CASSPRETEAFF	TGTGCCAGCTCACCTCGAGAAACTGAAGCTTTCTTT
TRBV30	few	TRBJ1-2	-	CAWSVSLRLNYGYTF	TGTGCCTGGAGTGTATCCTTAAGACTGAACTATGGCTACACCTTC
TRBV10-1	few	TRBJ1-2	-	CASSEPVTGRGYGYTF	TGCGCCAGCAGTGAGCCAGTCACGGGGAGGGGTTATGGCTACACCTTC
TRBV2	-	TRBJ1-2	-	CASSEGGGFGYGYTF	TGTGCCAGCAGTGAGGGGGGGGGCTTCGGCTATGGCTACACCTTC
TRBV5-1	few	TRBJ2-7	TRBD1	CASSFGTGGERKTYEQYF	TGCGCCAGCAGCTTTGGGACAGGGGGAGAACGTAAAACCTACGAGCAGTACTTC
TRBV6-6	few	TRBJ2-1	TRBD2	CASSYPGLADNEQFF	TGTGCCAGCAGTTACCCGGGACTAGCGGACAATGAGCAGTTCTTC
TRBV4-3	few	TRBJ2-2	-	CASSQDSKRNTGELFF	TGCGCCAGCAGCCAAGATAGTAAGCGGAACACCGGGGAGCTGTTTTTT
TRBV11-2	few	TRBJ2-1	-	CASSPPRSSSYNEQFF	TGTGCCAGCAGCCCCCCCCGGTCGAGCTCCTACAATGAGCAGTTCTTC
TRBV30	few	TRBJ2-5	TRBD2	CACKAGGGWETQYF	TGTGCCTGTAAAGCGGGGGGAGGTTGGGAGACCCAGTACTTC
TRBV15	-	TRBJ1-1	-	CATSPEGLDTEAFF	TGTGCCACCAGCCCGGAGGGGCTGGACACTGAAGCTTTCTTT
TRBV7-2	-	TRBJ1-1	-	CASRQGWGTEAFF	TGTGCCAGCAGGCAGGGTTGGGGAACTGAAGCTTTCTTT
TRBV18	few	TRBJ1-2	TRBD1	CASSVQGGYGYTF	TGTGCCAGCTCAGTGCAGGGGGGCTATGGCTACACCTTC
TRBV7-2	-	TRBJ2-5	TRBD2	CASSLGPLASGLGKETQYF	TGTGCCAGCAGCTTAGGCCCCCTAGCTAGCGGGTTAGGGAAAGAGACCCAGTACTTC
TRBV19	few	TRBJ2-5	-	CASSIRSGDETQYF	TGTGCCAGTAGTATCAGGTCGGGGGATGAGACCCAGTACTTC
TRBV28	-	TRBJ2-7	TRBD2	CASKSPRTSGTYEQYF	TGTGCCAGCAAAAGTCCTCGGACTAGCGGGACGTACGAGCAGTACTTC
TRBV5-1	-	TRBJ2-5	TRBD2	CASSSQTSGETQYF	TGCGCCAGCAGCTCACAGACTAGCGGAGAGACCCAGTACTTC
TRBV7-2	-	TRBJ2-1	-	CASSLAGLSEQFF	TGTGCCAGCAGCTTAGCTGGACTCAGTGAGCAGTTCTTC
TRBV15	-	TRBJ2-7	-	CATRVAPTYEQYF	TGTGCCACCAGGGTTGCCCCTACCTACGAGCAGTACTTC
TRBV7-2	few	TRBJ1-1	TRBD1	CASSSRQGKGAFF	TGTGCCAGCAGCTCCCGACAGGGGAAGGGGGCTTTCTTT
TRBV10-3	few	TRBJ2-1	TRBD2	CAISGGLAGTHNEQFF	TGTGCCATCAGTGGTGGACTAGCGGGGACTCACAATGAGCAGTTCTTC
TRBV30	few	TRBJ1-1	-	CAWSVRSGGTEAFF	TGTGCCTGGAGTGTACGGTCAGGAGGCACTGAAGCTTTCTTT
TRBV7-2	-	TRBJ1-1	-	CASSLLQGEAFF	TGTGCCAGCAGCTTATTGCAGGGAGAAGCTTTCTTT
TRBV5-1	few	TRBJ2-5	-	CASSLARRVTETQYF	TGCGCCAGCAGCTTGGCCAGACGGGTTACCGAGACCCAGTACTTC
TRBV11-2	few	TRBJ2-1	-	CASSEYRSYNEQFF	TGTGCCAGCAGCGAGTACCGGAGTTACAATGAGCAGTTCTTC
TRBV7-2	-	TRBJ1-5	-	CASSTRGNWPQHF	TGTGCCAGCAGCACGCGGGGTAATTGGCCCCAGCATTTT
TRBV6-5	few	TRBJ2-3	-	CASSYLGGTDTQYF	TGTGCCAGCAGTTACCTCGGGGGCACAGATACGCAGTATTTT
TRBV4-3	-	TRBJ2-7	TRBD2	CASSQDLRASGTYEQYF	TGCGCCAGCAGCCAAGATCTTAGGGCTAGCGGTACCTACGAGCAGTACTTC
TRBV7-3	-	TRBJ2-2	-	CASSLRASGLYGTWELFF	TGTGCCAGCAGCTTAAGGGCCAGCGGGTTGTATGGGACCTGGGAGCTGTTTTTT
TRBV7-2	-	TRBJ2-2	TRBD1	CASSARQGANTGELFF	TGTGCCAGCAGCGCGAGACAGGGCGCGAACACCGGGGAGCTGTTTTTT
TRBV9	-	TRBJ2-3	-	CASSPWGHTDTQYF	TGTGCCAGCAGCCCCTGGGGGCACACAGATACGCAGTATTTT
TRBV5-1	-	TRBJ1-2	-	CASSLVQTGGYGYTF	TGCGCCAGCAGCTTGGTACAGACGGGAGGCTATGGCTACACCTTC
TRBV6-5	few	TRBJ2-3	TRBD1	CASSYWTGTQYF	TGTGCCAGCAGTTACTGGACAGGGACGCAGTATTTT
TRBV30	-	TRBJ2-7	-	CAWSVGGEQYF	TGTGCCTGGAGTGTTGGAGGCGAGCAGTACTTC
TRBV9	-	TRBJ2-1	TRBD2	CASSVWRGNNEQFF	TGTGCCAGCAGCGTCTGGCGGGGGAACAATGAGCAGTTCTTC
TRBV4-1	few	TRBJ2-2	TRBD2	CASSRPGTSGGHTNTGELFF	TGCGCCAGCAGCCGGCCCGGGACTAGCGGGGGCCACACGAACACCGGGGAGCTGTTTTTT
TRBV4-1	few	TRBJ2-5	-	CASRLDLTVQETQYF	TGCGCCAGCAGATTAGATTTGACAGTTCAAGAGACCCAGTACTTC
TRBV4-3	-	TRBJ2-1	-	CASSQDPDNEQFF	TGCGCCAGCAGCCAAGATCCCGACAATGAGCAGTTCTTC
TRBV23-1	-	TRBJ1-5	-	CASSLAGTDPNQPQHF	TGCGCCAGCAGTCTCGCGGGGACCGATCCCAATCAGCCCCAGCATTTT
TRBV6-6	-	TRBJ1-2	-	CASSPGGLYGYTF	TGTGCCAGCAGCCCGGGGGGCCTCTATGGCTACACCTTC
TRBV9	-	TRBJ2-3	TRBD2	CASSVGGGRWADTQYF	TGTGCCAGCAGCGTAGGGGGCGGGAGATGGGCAGATACGCAGTATTTT
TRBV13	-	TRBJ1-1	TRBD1	CASSLRQGETEAFF	TGTGCCAGCAGCCTCCGACAGGGCGAGACTGAAGCTTTCTTT
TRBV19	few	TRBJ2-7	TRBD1	CASSLGQESYEQYF	TGTGCCAGTAGTCTCGGACAGGAGAGCTACGAGCAGTACTTC
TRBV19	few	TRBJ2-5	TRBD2	CASSMGSGRRETQYF	TGTGCCAGTAGTATGGGAAGCGGGAGACGAGAGACCCAGTACTTC
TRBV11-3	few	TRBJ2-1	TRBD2	CASSLGAGGSYNEQFF	TGTGCCAGCAGCTTAGGAGCGGGAGGGTCCTACAATGAGCAGTTCTTC
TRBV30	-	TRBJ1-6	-	CAWNEVGNSPLHF	TGTGCCTGGAATGAGGTTGGAAATTCACCCCTCCACTTT